Below, 32 T cell receptor beta chains from the same sample are listed, as sequenced in a study of synovial regulatory T cells in juvenile arthritis (dated by TCRdb to between 2015 and 2016). The research as a whole found: Compared with other blood Treg cells, blood iaTreg cells had lower TCR diversity, a finding consistent with antigen-driven expansion.

The receptor library was made with the immunoSEQ multiplex PCR assay. In its TCRdb copy, this immuneACCESS table keeps in-frame sequences only and misses some clones. Where compared with another copy, unresolved V genes explain less than half of these, and the others have no known cause. The sample's records list about 850 clones. The top ten constitute about 4.9% of the sample. No antigens are known for them. Input material: Treg cells from blood. The sample's cell subset or site label, in plain terms: HLA-DR+ inflammation-associated blood Treg cells. The receptors shown here come from a donor aged 2-30 years with juvenile idiopathic arthritis.

This clone shows up as large by frequency. The J gene is TRBJ1-1, the V gene TRBV4-1. Germline assignment: CDR1 MGHRA and CDR2 YSYEKL. The CDR3 length is 15 residues. No DNA was logged. This chain's CDR3 is CASSQEAMLDTEAFF.

The J gene is TRBJ1-5, the V gene TRBV6-6; the TCRdb call, TRBD1, lacks DNA for checking. CDR1 and CDR2 (germline): MNHNY, SVGAGI (reference sequence). This CDR3 spans 15 amino acids. No DNA sequence was recorded. This CDR3 reads CASKQGRGSNQPQHF.

This clone counts as medium-sized (0.01 to 0.1%) by frequency. This chain connects TRBV5-1 to TRBJ2-3. The CDR3 covers 16 residues. The DNA sequence is not available. Germline assignment: CDR1 SGHRS and CDR2 YFSETQ. The CDR3 protein is CASSLALGGGSDTQYF.

Measured by frequency, this clone is medium-sized. This chain connects TRBV30 to TRBJ1-1. The CDR3 is 13 amino acids. DNA is not on record. Germline V gene lookup returns CDR1 GTSNPN and CDR2 SVGIG (reference sequence). CDR3 protein: CAWRGGQRTEAFF.

By frequency, this clone registers medium-sized. V and J are TRBV7-9 and TRBJ1-3; TCRdb's D call, TRBD1, is unchecked because there is no DNA. Germline V CDR1 and CDR2: SEHNR, FQNEAQ (reference sequence). CDR3 length: 14 amino acids. No DNA was logged. The CDR3 loop is CASSLSSSGNTIYF.

V gene TRBV11-2 combines with J gene TRBJ1-1. CDR3 size: 16 residues. No DNA is recorded. Germline-derived CDR1 and CDR2 are SGHAT and FQNNGV. CDR3: CASSLGGRGRLAEAFF.

This clone is labeled medium-sized based on frequency. This chain uses TRBV7-2 with TRBJ2-6. The germline gives CDR1 SGHTA, CDR2 FQGNSA. The length of the CDR3 is 19 residues. No nucleotide data were recorded. This chain's CDR3 is CASSLAGKGTISGANVLTF.

This clone counts as medium-sized by frequency. The rearrangement links TRBV7-9 to TRBJ2-3; TCRdb designates TRBD2, a call that cannot be tested without DNA. Germline CDR1 reads SEHNR; CDR2 reads FQNEAQ (reference sequence). The CDR3 is 15 residues long. Nucleotide data are not available. This chain's CDR3 is CASSLLAGGQDTQYF.

This clone registers medium-sized by frequency. The CDR3 region is CASSQDLSGSTDTQYF. This chain connects TRBV4-2 to TRBJ2-3. The germline gives CDR1 LGHNA, CDR2 YNFKEQ. The CDR3 sequence is 16 residues long. The coding DNA is unavailable.

This clone is identified as large from frequency. The rearrangement joins TRBV4-2 to TRBJ2-7; absent DNA, TCRdb's TRBD1 call cannot be checked. CDR3 size: 16 residues. DNA for this receptor is not on file. Germline loops: CDR1 LGHNA, CDR2 YNFKEQ. CDR3 protein: CASSQDRDRLNYEQYF.

This clone shows up as medium-sized by frequency. The rearrangement uses TRBV15 and TRBJ2-5; TCRdb picks TRBD2, but there is no DNA to check that call. CDR1 LNHNV and CDR2 YYDKDF come from the germline V gene (reference sequence). The CDR3 extends over 14 amino acids. Only the protein is available. This chain's CDR3 is CACGSGGVGETQYF.

This clone is identified as large from frequency. The gene calls are TRBV27 and TRBJ2-2; TCRdb proposes TRBD2, but this gene call is untestable without DNA. The germline CDR1 and CDR2 sequences are MNHEY and SMNVEV (reference sequence). This CDR3 is built from 13 residues. DNA for this receptor is not on file. CDR3 in amino acids: CASSTTNTGELFF.

According to its frequency, this clone is large. The J gene is TRBJ1-2, the V gene TRBV6-1. Germline V gives CDR1 MNHNS, CDR2 SASEGT. The CDR3 covers 14 residues. No nucleotide data were recorded. CDR3 amino acids: CASSEIRASYGYTF.

The V gene is TRBV19, the J gene TRBJ2-7; the D call of TRBD1 rests on TCRdb alone, since no DNA is present to check it. Germline values: CDR1 LNHDA, CDR2 SQIVND (reference sequence). The CDR3 extends over 15 amino acids. The DNA sequence is not available. This CDR3 is CASSKPGQGSYEQYF.

According to its frequency, this clone is medium-sized. This chain uses TRBV5-1 with TRBJ1-2; TCRdb calls TRBD1, which cannot be checked without DNA. CDR3 length equals 15 residues. The record lacks a DNA sequence. The V gene's germline CDR1 is SGHRS and CDR2 YFSETQ. CDR3 residues: CASRMTTGGLYGYTF.

This clone shows up as medium-sized (0.01 to 0.1%) by frequency. This rearrangement joins TRBV7-9 to TRBJ1-4. CDR1 is SEHNR, CDR2 FQNEAQ, per germline (reference sequence). CDR3 length: 14 residues. There is no recorded DNA. CDR3 in amino acids: CASSFAGGSEKLFF.

Measured by frequency, this clone is large. The chain recombines TRBV7-9 with TRBJ1-4; the TRBD1 assignment by TCRdb is unverifiable without DNA. The CDR3 totals 17 residues. Nucleotide data are not available. Germline V gives CDR1 SEHNR, CDR2 FQNEAQ (reference sequence). CDR3 residues: CASSDPWDSATNEKLFF.

This clone is called medium-sized based on its frequency. The V and J genes are TRBV29-1 and TRBJ1-2. From germline, CDR1 is SQVTM and CDR2 ANQGSEA. The CDR3 runs 11 residues. No DNA sequence was recorded. This CDR3 is CSVGTGTDYTF.

This clone is large by frequency. The chain links TRBV25-1 to TRBJ2-2; the D call of TRBD2 rests on TCRdb alone, since no DNA is present to check it. The CDR3 consists of 16 residues. The record lacks a DNA sequence. Germline V gene data show CDR1 as MGHDK and CDR2 as SYGVNS. This CDR3 is CASSELRRENTGELFF.

This clone is deemed large by its frequency. CDR3 region: CASSLGGRSSGNTIYF. The chain has TRBV5-6 and TRBJ1-3; TCRdb's assignment of TRBD1 cannot be checked, as there is no DNA. CDR1 and CDR2 from the germline V gene are SGHDT and YYEEEE. This CDR3 is built from 16 residues. No DNA is recorded. The whole variable domain, filled in from reference TRBV5-6 and TRBJ1-3, reads DAGVTQSPTHLIKTRGQQVTLRCSPKSGHDTVSWYQQALGQGPQFIFQYYEEEERQRGNFPDRFSGHQFPNYSSELNVNALLLGDSALYLCASSLGGRSSGNTIYFGEGSWLTVV.

Frequency places this clone as medium-sized. The chain joins TRBV7-9 to TRBJ2-7. Germline values: CDR1 SEHNR, CDR2 FQNEAQ (reference sequence). CDR3 length equals 12 residues. No nucleotide data were recorded. CDR3: CASSLVVYEQYF. Combining the CDR3 with reference TRBV7-9 and TRBJ2-7 gives the whole variable domain DTGVSQNPRHKITKRGQNVTFRCDPISEHNRLYWYRQTLGQGPEFLTYFQNEAQLEKSRLLSDRFSAERPKGSFSTLEIQRTEQGDSAMYLCASSLVVYEQYFGPGTRLTVT.

In terms of frequency, this clone is medium-sized (0.01 to 0.1%). The chain couples TRBV10-1 to TRBJ1-2; TCRdb's D gene call, TRBD1, goes unchecked for lack of DNA. Germline assignment: CDR1 WNHNN and CDR2 SYGVQD (reference sequence). The CDR3 has 15 amino acids. There is no recorded DNA. This CDR3 is CASTGRVGAGPGYTF.

This clone is identified as large (0.1 to 1%) from frequency. This chain joins TRBV4-3 and TRBJ2-3. The CDR3 runs to 18 residues. The DNA is unrecorded. Germline V gene lookup returns CDR1 LGHNA and CDR2 YSLEER. This CDR3 reads CASSQEAGHALGPGTQYF.

By frequency, this clone registers medium-sized (0.01 to 0.1%). The chain links TRBV7-9 to TRBJ2-2; TCRdb's D call of TRBD1 is untestable without DNA. This CDR3 contains 16 residues. There is no recorded DNA. The V gene's germline CDR1 is SEHNR and CDR2 FQNEAQ (reference sequence). The chain's CDR3 is CASSPGGGAATGELFF.

The rearrangement joins TRBV4-1 to TRBJ2-7; the D call from TCRdb, TRBD2, cannot be confirmed without DNA. The CDR3 has 17 amino acids. DNA was not recorded. The germline CDR1 and CDR2 sequences are MGHRA and YSYEKL. The CDR3 sequence: CASSQPGLAGKGYEQYF.

This clone is large (0.1 to 1%) by frequency. The chain has TRBV10-3 and TRBJ2-1. The CDR3 covers 17 residues. No nucleotide data were recorded. Germline values: CDR1 ENHRY, CDR2 SYGVKD. CDR3 sequence: CAISAGLVGVSYNEQFF.

The V gene is TRBV19, the J gene TRBJ2-3; TCRdb returns TRBD2, unconfirmable since there is no DNA. This CDR3 is 17 amino acids long. A DNA sequence was not provided. CDR1 and CDR2 (germline): LNHDA, SQIVND (reference sequence). CDR3 sequence: CASSITARLASTDTQYF.

Judged by frequency, this clone is large (0.1 to 1%). The chain has TRBV6-1 and TRBJ2-7. CDR1 MNHNS and CDR2 SASEGT come from the germline V gene. CDR3 length: 11 residues. DNA is not on record. CDR3 in amino acids: CASSESYEQYF.

This clone shows up as medium-sized by frequency. This rearrangement joins TRBV6-5 to TRBJ2-1; TCRdb proposes TRBD2, but this gene call is untestable without DNA. From germline, CDR1 is MNHEY and CDR2 SVGAGI. The CDR3 length is 14 residues. The coding DNA is unavailable. The CDR3 loop is CASSQLRLAHEQFF.

This clone is deemed medium-sized by its frequency. The chain couples TRBV4-1 to TRBJ1-1. The V gene's germline CDR1 is MGHRA and CDR2 YSYEKL. The CDR3 runs to 14 residues. No DNA sequence is on record. CDR3 sequence reads: CASSQSGWGTEAFF.

This clone is medium-sized by frequency. V usage is TRBV4-2 and J usage is TRBJ2-1; there is no DNA to check the TCRdb D call of TRBD2. The length of the CDR3 is 19 residues. No DNA is given. The V gene's germline CDR1 is LGHNA and CDR2 YNFKEQ. The CDR3 reads CASSQEGLAGGSSYNEQFF.

Frequency places this clone as medium-sized (0.01 to 0.1%). V gene TRBV29-1 combines with J gene TRBJ2-7; the D gene TCRdb calls, TRBD2, cannot be checked with no DNA. Germline V gives CDR1 SQVTM, CDR2 ANQGSEA. The CDR3 length is 13 residues. Nucleotide data are not available. CDR3 sequence: CSVSGRHSYEQYF.